The source of this TCR beta chain is a study of beta chain features in type 1 diabetes. General study points: Equally in patients and controls, PCR might preferentially amplify shorter templates. Type 1 diabetes patients had moderately but significantly shorter TCRB CDR3s in all four CD4+ subsets. TCRB repertoires of naive, central memory and Treg cells appeared more similar among patients than among healthy donors.

Via CD45RO/CCR7/CD25/CD127/CD95/CD27, cells of the CD4+ naive, central memory, regulatory and stem cell-like memory subsets were sorted. The sequenced template was cDNA made from the entire isolated RNA. TCRdb's copy holds only in-frame clones and misses some; the assay was immunoSEQ multiplex PCR. The table records 970,000 or so clones, 17% of them present only once. In regard to this clone: Antigen: not known.

The source material was naive CD4+ T cells from blood. The source of this sequence is a woman in her late teens or twenties in good health.

The CDR3 DNA is TGTGCCAGCAGCTTAACGTCGCAGGGATGGGGCTACACCTTC. Translating gives CASSLTSQGWGYTF. V gene TRBV7-3 combines with J gene TRBJ1-2, with a tentative D call TRBD1 (5 bases). V dropped 0 bases and J dropped 8 bases, with 13 bases sitting between them. The CDR3 spans 14 residues. Germline V gives CDR1 SGHTA, CDR2 FQGTGA.